The 32 T cell receptor beta chains reported below all come from one sample, sequenced in a study of shared clonotypes between healthy human individuals. The repertoire was sequenced with immunoSEQ multiplex PCR; TCRdb's copy has only in-frame clones and lacks some. The table has about 1,800,000 clones, approximately 94% seen once. Positive CCR7 selection of CD45RO-negative cells yielded the naive CD8 cells, and terminally differentiated effector memory CD45RA+ cells were excluded. The material sequenced was naive CD8+ T cells sorted from blood. These receptors came from a young man in good health.

This chain connects TRBV28 to TRBJ2-4; D gene uncertain. V lost 2 bases and J lost 0, with 5 bases in between. The germline CDR1 and CDR2 sequences are MDHEN and SYDVKM. The CDR3 extends over 14 amino acids. The CDR3 nucleotides read TGTGCCAGCAGTTTAGCCCTAGCCAAAAACATTCAGTACTTC. It yields the protein CASSLALAKNIQYF.

This chain links TRBV4-1 with TRBJ2-3; TRBD2 agrees at 8 bases. Germline CDR1 MGHRA, CDR2 YSYEKL. This CDR3 region has 16 residues. V gave up 0 bases and J gave up 5 bases; unmatched junction bases: 7. As DNA, the CDR3 is TGCGCCAGCAGCCAAGATGGAGCGGGAGACGGAGATACGCAGTATTTT. It encodes CASSQDGAGDGDTQYF.

The chain joins TRBV4-1 to TRBJ1-2; TRBD1 agrees at 9 bases. CDR1 MGHRA and CDR2 YSYEKL come from the germline V gene. V gave up 4 bases and J gave up 2 bases; unmatched junction bases: 5. The CDR3 has 15 amino acids. DNA for the CDR3: TGCGCCAGCAGCCTTCAGACAGGGGGGAACTATGGCTACACCTTC. Amino acid sequence: CASSLQTGGNYGYTF.

This chain joins TRBV6-5 and TRBJ1-2, with D perhaps TRBD1 (5 bases). V was cut by 0 bases and J by 7 bases, with 9 bases left in between. The CDR3 loop spans 13 amino acids. Germline CDR1 and CDR2: MNHEY and SVGAGI. The CDR3 reads CASSYSLGVGYTF. DNA for the CDR3: TGTGCCAGCAGTTACTCATTGGGGGTTGGCTACACCTTC.

J is TRBJ2-1 and V is TRBV11-3; D is perhaps TRBD1 (6 bases). This CDR3 is built from 14 residues. V was cut by 5 bases and J by 5 bases, with 13 bases left in between. The germline gives CDR1 SGHNT, CDR2 YENEEA. The chain's CDR3 is CASSPWTEDNEQFF. The DNA of the CDR3 is TGTGCCAGCAGCCCATGGACAGAAGACAATGAGCAGTTCTTC.

The chain links TRBV28 to TRBJ2-4; no reliable D call. V shed 7 bases and J shed 0 bases, with 16 bases lying between them. Looked up from germline, CDR1 is MDHEN and CDR2 is SYDVKM. CDR3 size: 16 residues. The CDR3: CASTTRQLLAKNIQYF. Here the CDR3 DNA reads TGTGCCAGCACCACGAGGCAGCTCCTAGCCAAAAACATTCAGTACTTC. The complete variable domain, with remaining parts taken from reference TRBV28 and TRBJ2-4, reads DVKVTQSSRYLVKRTGEKVFLECVQDMDHENMFWYRQDPGLGLRLIYFSYDVKMKEKGDIPEGYSVSREKKERFSLILESASTNQTSMYLCASTTRQLLAKNIQYFGAGTRLSVL.

The chain has TRBV19 and TRBJ2-4; 7 bases map to TRBD1. Trimming took 3 bases from V and 3 from J; bases not matched to a gene: 5. The CDR3 runs to 15 residues. Germline V lookup: CDR1 LNHDA, CDR2 SQIVND (reference sequence). The CDR3 DNA sequence: TGTGCCAGTAGTATGGTTGGACAGGACAAAAACATTCAGTACTTC. It yields the protein CASSMVGQDKNIQYF.

This chain connects TRBV6-1 to TRBJ1-5; a weak D match, TRBD1 (6 bases). With 2 bases removed from V and 6 bases from J, the gap between germline ends came to 14 bases. CDR1 is MNHNS, CDR2 SASEGT, per germline. The CDR3 is 15 residues long. Here the CDR3 reads CASSEFRGEGQPQHF. CDR3 sequence (DNA): TGTGCCAGCAGTGAATTCAGGGGCGAAGGTCAGCCCCAGCATTTT.

The rearrangement joins TRBV4-1 to TRBJ2-1, with D perhaps matching TRBD2 (5 bases). The CDR3 is 12 residues long. Germline V lookup: CDR1 MGHRA, CDR2 YSYEKL. Trimming took 0 bases from V and 8 from J, leaving 5 bases between them. CDR3 bases: TGCGCCAGCAGCCAAGAAGCGGATGAGCAGTTCTTC. It codes for CASSQEADEQFF.

This clone appeared once. This rearrangement joins TRBV23-1 to TRBJ2-3; 8 bases are a match to TRBD2. TRBV23-1 is reported as an ORF; its role is uncertain. The CDR3 is made up of 15 amino acids. The V segment lost 4 bases and the J segment 2 bases; nucleotides outside the gene matches: 5. The CDR3 is CASSLPGRATDTQYF. Here the CDR3 DNA reads TGCGCCAGCAGTCTCCCCGGGAGGGCCACAGATACGCAGTATTTT.

The chain couples TRBV7-9 to TRBJ2-7; the match to TRBD2 covers 12 bases. From germline, CDR1 is SEHNR and CDR2 FQNEAQ (reference sequence). The CDR3 has 16 amino acids. With 3 bases clipped from V and 5 bases from J, the junction kept 8 bases outside the gene matches. The CDR3 sequence: CASSFPTTSGRNEQYF. CDR3 DNA sequence: TGTGCCAGCAGCTTCCCCACGACTAGCGGGAGAAACGAGCAGTACTTC.

The genes are TRBV4-3 and TRBJ2-2; 8 bases are a match to TRBD2. The CDR3 is 14 amino acids. Germline V gene data show CDR1 as LGHNA and CDR2 as YSLEER. Germline trimming cut 4 bases from V and 5 bases from J; bases unmatched to any gene: 3. The CDR3 spells CASSRTSRTGELFF. CDR3 DNA sequence: TGCGCCAGCAGCCGGACTAGCCGAACCGGGGAGCTGTTTTTT.

The V and J genes are TRBV5-6 and TRBJ2-3; TRBD2 is a possible D gene (5 bases). With 4 bases removed from V and 3 bases from J, the gap between germline ends came to 9 bases. The CDR3 contains 13 residues. Germline CDR1 SGHDT, CDR2 YYEEEE. CDR3 residues: CASSRGSTDTQYF. The CDR3 DNA sequence: TGTGCCAGCAGCCGAGGGTCTACAGATACGCAGTATTTT.

The chain has TRBV6-5 and TRBJ2-2; D gene uncertain. Germline V gives CDR1 MNHEY, CDR2 SVGAGI. Trimming removed 4 bases from V and 5 bases from J, with 14 bases in between. The CDR3 is 15 amino acids. In nucleotides, the CDR3 is TGTGCCAGCAGTTTACTCGGAACAGCGACCGGGGAGCTGTTTTTT. This encodes CASSLLGTATGELFF.

This sequence joins TRBV19 and TRBJ2-1; no firm D call. Germline-derived CDR1 and CDR2 are LNHDA and SQIVND (reference sequence). V lost 3 bases and J 10 bases, leaving 10 bases between the germline ends. The CDR3 is 12 amino acids. The CDR3 here is CASSILEREQFF. The CDR3 DNA sequence: TGTGCCAGTAGTATTCTCGAGAGAGAGCAGTTCTTC.

The CDR3 reads CASSHGPGQGYEQYF. Here the CDR3 DNA reads TGCGCCAGCAGCCACGGACCGGGACAGGGTTACGAGCAGTACTTC. The chain carries TRBV4-1 and TRBJ2-7, with TRBD1 identical over 9 bases. V trimming: 3 bases; J trimming: 4 bases; junction bases outside the gene matches: 7. The CDR3 extends over 15 amino acids. Germline V gives CDR1 MGHRA, CDR2 YSYEKL.

The chain uses TRBV4-1 and TRBJ1-1; D is possibly TRBD1 (6 bases). The V end was cut by 0 bases, the J end by 0 bases, with 26 bases between. The CDR3 is made up of 21 amino acids. CDR1 is MGHRA, CDR2 YSYEKL, per germline. For the CDR3, the DNA is TGCGCCAGCAGCCAAGATGAAAGATTGGGGGCACCCCGGCCTATGAACACTGAAGCTTTCTTT. This encodes CASSQDERLGAPRPMNTEAFF.

The CDR3 DNA reads TGTGCCAGCAGCGCAGAGCTTCCCCCCGACAATGAGCAGTTCTTC. It codes for CASSAELPPDNEQFF. The genes are TRBV7-6 and TRBJ2-1, with D unresolved. Trimming stripped 5 bases from V and 5 bases from J, with 16 bases between. The germline V gene encodes CDR1 SGHVS and CDR2 FNYEAQ. The CDR3 covers 15 residues.

As for this clone: Additional DNA sequences in this sample encode the identical CDR3. The J gene is TRBJ2-7, the V gene TRBV5-6; 7 bases are a match to TRBD1. Per germline, CDR1 SGHDT and CDR2 YYEEEE. The CDR3 is 14 residues long. V trimming: 0 bases; J trimming: 3 bases; junction bases outside the gene matches: 3. The CDR3 sequence: CASSLGQGIYEQYF. As DNA, the CDR3 is TGTGCCAGCAGCTTGGGACAGGGAATCTACGAGCAGTACTTC. Complete variable domain (other parts from reference TRBV5-6 and TRBJ2-7): DAGVTQSPTHLIKTRGQQVTLRCSPKSGHDTVSWYQQALGQGPQFIFQYYEEEERQRGNFPDRFSGHQFPNYSSELNVNALLLGDSALYLCASSLGQGIYEQYFGPGTRLTVT.

The V gene is TRBV5-6, the J gene TRBJ1-6; D is unclear. CDR1 is SGHDT and CDR2 is YYEEEE in the germline V gene. V was trimmed by 2 bases and J by 10 bases, leaving 7 bases between them. CDR3 size: 12 residues. This CDR3 is CASSFEASPLHF. CDR3 bases: TGTGCCAGCAGCTTTGAGGCATCACCCCTCCACTTT. The full variable domain, with the rest looked up from reference TRBV5-6 and TRBJ1-6, is DAGVTQSPTHLIKTRGQQVTLRCSPKSGHDTVSWYQQALGQGPQFIFQYYEEEERQRGNFPDRFSGHQFPNYSSELNVNALLLGDSALYLCASSFEASPLHFGNGTRLTVT.

The genes are TRBV28 and TRBJ1-2, with D possibly being TRBD1 (6 bases). From germline, CDR1 is MDHEN and CDR2 SYDVKM. Trimming took 2 bases from V and 2 from J, leaving 15 bases between them. The CDR3 totals 16 residues. The CDR3 loop reads CASSLVRGASNYGYTF. The CDR3 DNA is TGTGCCAGCAGTTTAGTCAGGGGAGCATCAAACTATGGCTACACCTTC.

The chain's CDR3 is CASSFWGGDQPQHF. CDR3 in DNA: TGTGCCAGCAGTTTTTGGGGAGGGGATCAGCCCCAGCATTTT. The V and J genes are TRBV28 and TRBJ1-5, with D maybe TRBD1 (5 bases). The germline V gene encodes CDR1 MDHEN and CDR2 SYDVKM. Trimming shortened V by 3 bases and J by 5 bases, and 11 bases separated the two germline ends. The CDR3 extends over 14 amino acids.

The chain employs TRBV5-1 and TRBJ1-1, with a possible D match to TRBD1 (5 bases). The CDR3 spans 18 residues. Germline V CDR1 and CDR2: SGHRS, YFSETQ. Trimming removed 2 bases from V and 0 bases from J, with 20 bases in between. The CDR3 coding sequence is TGCGCCAGCAGCTTAATGAATTCAGGGAGGATTATGAACACTGAAGCTTTCTTT. Translated, it gives CASSLMNSGRIMNTEAFF.

The chain couples TRBV21-1 to TRBJ2-7; no DNA check was done on the table's D call, TRBD1. TRBV21-1 is listed as a pseudogene. This CDR3 contains 14 residues. The CDR3 here is CASSITGRTYEQYF. As DNA, the CDR3 is TGTGCCAGCAGCATTACAGGGCGAACCTACGAGCAGTACTTC.

Details on this clone: A read error may account for a junction end that differs from germline. V usage is TRBV10-2 and J usage is TRBJ2-7; tentative D call: TRBD1 (5 bases). The CDR3 loop spans 12 amino acids. Germline V lookup: CDR1 WSHSY, CDR2 SAAADI. As DNA, the CDR3 is TGCGCGAGCAAAGACAGAAGCTACGAGCAGTACTTC. Residues: CASKDRSYEQYF.

The chain couples TRBV27 to TRBJ2-1; TRBD2 aligns across 10 bases. The CDR3 totals 15 residues. V lost 5 bases to trimming and J lost 5 bases; unmatched junction nucleotides: 6. Germline V gene sequence: CDR1 MNHEY, CDR2 SMNVEV (reference sequence). CDR3 loop: CASSPGTSVDNEQFF. CDR3 coding DNA: TGTGCCAGCAGTCCGGGGACTAGCGTGGACAATGAGCAGTTCTTC.

This rearrangement joins TRBV13 to TRBJ2-3; 8 nucleotides agree with TRBD2. Germline CDR1 reads PRHDT; CDR2 reads FYEKMQ (reference sequence). V lost 5 bases and J lost 6; bases outside the gene matches: 4. This CDR3 contains 13 residues. The CDR3 region is CASSPTGGDTQYF. The CDR3 DNA reads as TGTGCCAGCAGCCCAACGGGGGGGGATACGCAGTATTTT.

The V gene is TRBV2, the J gene TRBJ2-7, with D possibly being TRBD2 (5 bases). The CDR3 contains 14 residues. Trimming cost V 3 bases and J 3 bases, with 12 bases left between them. Germline V lookup: CDR1 SNHLY, CDR2 FYNNEI. The CDR3 reads CASSESAVIYEQYF. The CDR3 DNA follows: TGTGCCAGCAGTGAGTCAGCGGTGATCTACGAGCAGTACTTC. Supplemented by reference TRBV2 and TRBJ2-7, the full variable domain reads EPEVTQTPSHQVTQMGQEVILRCVPISNHLYFYWYRQILGQKVEFLVSFYNNEISEKSEIFDDQFSVERPDGSNFTLKIRSTKLEDSAMYFCASSESAVIYEQYFGPGTRLTVT.

Only one count was recorded for this clone. The gene calls are TRBV9 and TRBJ2-1, with D tentatively TRBD1 (6 bases). CDR1 is SGDLS and CDR2 is YYNGEE in the germline V gene. Trimming stripped 4 bases from V and 2 bases from J, with 19 bases between. This CDR3 spans 17 amino acids. In DNA, the CDR3 is TGTGCCAGCAGCTCCCCACCGGGACACGATCCCTACAATGAGCAGTTCTTC. Translating gives CASSSPPGHDPYNEQFF.

Regarding this clone: At one boundary the junction diverges from the germline segment, which might be a read error. The V call is TRBV7-7, the J call TRBJ1-5; a possible D gene is TRBD1 (6 bases). Germline V gene sequence: CDR1 SSHAT, CDR2 FNYEAQ (reference sequence). CDR3 size: 17 residues. For the CDR3, the DNA is TGTGCTAGCAGCCCCCGGGACAACCGGAATAGCAATCAGCCCCAGCATTTT. It yields the protein CASSPRDNRNSNQPQHF.

The gene calls are TRBV10-3 and TRBJ1-2; D is undetermined. The V gene's germline CDR1 is ENHRY and CDR2 SYGVKD. Trimming removed 0 bases at V and 6 bases at J, with 8 bases between. The length of the CDR3 is 13 residues. The CDR3 coding sequence is TGTGCCATCAGTGAGTCCGGTTGGAATGGCTACACCTTC. Translated: CAISESGWNGYTF.

J is TRBJ1-3 and V is TRBV13, with D perhaps matching TRBD1 (6 bases). Deletions cut 2 bases from V and 2 bases from J, with 7 bases between. The CDR3 contains 14 residues. Per the germline V gene, CDR1 is PRHDT and CDR2 is FYEKMQ (reference sequence). The CDR3 here is CASSLSGAGNTIYF. The CDR3 DNA reads TGTGCCAGCAGCTTATCAGGGGCTGGAAACACCATATATTTT.